This TCR beta chain was documented in a study of cytomegalovirus exposure and HLA in healthy donors. Use of 60 Vbeta and 13 Jbeta primers characterized the PCR. Using immunoSEQ multiplex PCR, the repertoire was profiled, and TCRdb retains in-frame clones only, with some absent. The sample has 100,000 or so clones; approximately 12% are singletons. The sample was PBMCs. This sequence was found in a man aged 35-49 years in good health and CMV-seropositive.

In DNA form, the CDR3 reads TGTGCCAGCAGCTTAAACATACCCGACGAGCAGTACTTC. This codes for CASSLNIPDEQYF. The chain uses TRBV11-2 and TRBJ2-7, with D uncertain. Looked up from germline, CDR1 is SGHAT and CDR2 is FQNNGV. The CDR3 has 13 amino acids. The V end lost 2 bases, the J end lost 5 bases, and 10 bases lay between the germline ends.